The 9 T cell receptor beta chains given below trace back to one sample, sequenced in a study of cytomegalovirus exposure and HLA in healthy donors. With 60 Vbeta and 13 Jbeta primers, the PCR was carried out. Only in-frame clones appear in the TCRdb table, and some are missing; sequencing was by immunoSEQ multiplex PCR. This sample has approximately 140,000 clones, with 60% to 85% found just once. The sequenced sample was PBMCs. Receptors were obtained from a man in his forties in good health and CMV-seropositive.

CDR3 DNA sequence: TGCGCCAGCAGCTTACGACAGGCAACTAATGAAAAACTGTTTTTT. Its translation is CASSLRQATNEKLFF. V and J are TRBV5-1 and TRBJ1-4, with D maybe TRBD1 (6 bases). With 2 bases removed from V and 0 bases from J, the gap between germline ends came to 8 bases. The CDR3 totals 15 residues. Germline V gives CDR1 SGHRS, CDR2 YFSETQ.

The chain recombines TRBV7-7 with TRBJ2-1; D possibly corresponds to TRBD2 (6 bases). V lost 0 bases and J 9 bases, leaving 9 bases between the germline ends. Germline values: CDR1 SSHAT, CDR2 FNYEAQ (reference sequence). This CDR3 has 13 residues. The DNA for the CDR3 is TGTGCCAGCAGCTTAGCGGGGGGTGGTGAGCAGTTCTTC. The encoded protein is CASSLAGGGEQFF.

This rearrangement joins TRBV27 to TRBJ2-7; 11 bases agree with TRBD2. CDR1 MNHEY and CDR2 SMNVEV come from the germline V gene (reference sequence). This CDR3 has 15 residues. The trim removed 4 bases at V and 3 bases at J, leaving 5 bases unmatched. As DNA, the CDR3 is TGTGCCAGCAGTTCCTCGGGACTAGCGGTCTACGAGCAGTACTTC. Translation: CASSSSGLAVYEQYF.

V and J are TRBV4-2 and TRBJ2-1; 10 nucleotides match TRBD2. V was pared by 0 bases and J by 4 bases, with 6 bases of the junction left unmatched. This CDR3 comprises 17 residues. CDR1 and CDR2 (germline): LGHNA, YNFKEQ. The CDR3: CASSQEGLAGVYNEQFF. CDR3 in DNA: TGTGCCAGCAGCCAAGAAGGCCTAGCGGGAGTTTACAATGAGCAGTTCTTC.

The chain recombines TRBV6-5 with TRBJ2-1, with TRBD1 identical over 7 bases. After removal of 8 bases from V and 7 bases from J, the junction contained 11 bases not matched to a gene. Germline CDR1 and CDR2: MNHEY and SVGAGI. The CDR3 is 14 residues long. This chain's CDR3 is CASHIGGLSNEQFF. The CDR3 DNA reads TGTGCCAGCCATATAGGGGGCTTATCTAATGAGCAGTTCTTC.

The DNA of the CDR3 is TGCAGTGCCCGAAACTTAGAGACCCAGTACTTC. Amino acid sequence: CSARNLETQYF. V usage is TRBV20-1 and J usage is TRBJ2-5; D unresolved. V shed 6 bases and J shed 4 bases, with 9 bases lying between them. CDR1 and CDR2 from the germline V gene are DFQATT and SNEGSKA (reference sequence). There are 11 residues in the CDR3.

CDR3 bases: TGTGCCAGCAGCTTGGGACAGGGAATAAATGAGCAGTTCTTC. It codes for CASSLGQGINEQFF. The chain joins TRBV5-4 to TRBJ2-1; 7 nucleotides line up with TRBD1. The V gene's germline CDR1 is SGHNT and CDR2 YYREEE (reference sequence). CDR3 length equals 14 residues. The V gene end was trimmed by 0 bases and the J gene end by 7 bases; junction bases not matched to a gene: 4.

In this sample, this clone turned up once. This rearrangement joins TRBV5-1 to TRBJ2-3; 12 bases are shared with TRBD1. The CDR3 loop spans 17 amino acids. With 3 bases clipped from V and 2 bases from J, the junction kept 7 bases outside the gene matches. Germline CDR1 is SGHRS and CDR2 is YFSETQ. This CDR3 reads CASSSGQGASSTDTQYF. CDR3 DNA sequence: TGCGCCAGCAGCTCGGGACAGGGGGCGTCATCCACAGATACGCAGTATTTT.

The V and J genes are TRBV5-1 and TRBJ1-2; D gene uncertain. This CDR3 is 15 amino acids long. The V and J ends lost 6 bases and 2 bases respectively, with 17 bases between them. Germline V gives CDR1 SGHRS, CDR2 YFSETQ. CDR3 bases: TGCGCCAGCAATCTGGGGAGCAAGTTGAACTATGGCTACACCTTC. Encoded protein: CASNLGSKLNYGYTF. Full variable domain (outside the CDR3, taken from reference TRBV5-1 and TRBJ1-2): KAGVTQTPRYLIKTRGQQVTLSCSPISGHRSVSWYQQTPGQGLQFLFEYFSETQRNKGNFPGRFSGRQFSNSRSEMNVSTLELGDSALYLCASNLGSKLNYGYTFGSGTRLTVV.